The clone carrying this T cell receptor (beta chain) appeared a single time. The data are from a study of blood T cell repertoires in COVID-19. The protocol was immunoSEQ multiplex PCR, while the TCRdb copy is restricted to in-frame clones and leaves out a portion. The sample carries 330,000 or so clones, approximately 84% recorded once. Trimming pared 5 bases from V and 5 bases from J, leaving 23 bases between. Germline values: CDR1 WSHSY, CDR2 SAAADI. The CDR3 is made up of 17 amino acids. This clonotype originated in a woman aged 25 to 45 who had recovered from COVID-19. The V call is TRBV10-2, the J call TRBJ2-3; a weak D match, TRBD2 (6 bases). Sequencing used PBMCs or T cells enriched from blood (not recorded which). The CDR3 nucleotides read TGCGCCAGCAGTCCCGGGGGTGGCGGGCCCCGGGGAGATACGCAGTATTTT. This translates into CASSPGGGGPRGDTQYF.